The 10 T cell receptor beta chains below all came from one sample that was sequenced in a study of blood T cell repertoires in COVID-19. Libraries were prepared by immunoSEQ multiplex PCR; TCRdb keeps only in-frame clonotypes and omits some of them. The sample carries about 95,000 clones, 70% to 90% recorded once. Sequences were obtained from peripheral blood. Every receptor here comes from a human donor in a cohort sampled during active COVID-19.

For the CDR3, the DNA is TGTGCCAGCAGCTTGGACGGGAGGAATTCACCCCTCCACTTT. Translation: CASSLDGRNSPLHF. This chain connects TRBV5-6 to TRBJ1-6; D call uncertain. V lost 0 bases to trimming and J lost 7 bases, with 8 bases between them. The V gene's germline CDR1 is SGHDT and CDR2 YYEEEE. CDR3 length: 14 residues.

The chain is built from TRBV27 and TRBJ1-2; D ambiguous. Germline assignment: CDR1 MNHEY and CDR2 SMNVEV (reference sequence). CDR3 length: 14 residues. Trimming took 5 bases from V and 2 from J, leaving 12 bases between them. In DNA form, the CDR3 reads TGTGCCAGCAGTCAAAATGGACTGAACTATGGCTACACCTTC. This gives the protein CASSQNGLNYGYTF.

The chain joins TRBV28 to TRBJ1-1, with D unresolved. Germline V lookup: CDR1 MDHEN, CDR2 SYDVKM. Trimming pared 8 bases from V and 5 bases from J, leaving 18 bases between. The CDR3 is made up of 14 amino acids. DNA for the CDR3: TGTGCCAGCTGTGGAGGCAGACCTGAGACTGAAGCTTTCTTT. Its translation is CASCGGRPETEAFF.

The rearrangement uses TRBV28 and TRBJ1-2, with 8 nucleotides matching TRBD1. Trimming cost V 7 bases and J 4 bases; bases outside gene matches: 11. The CDR3 has 15 amino acids. The V gene's germline CDR1 is MDHEN and CDR2 SYDVKM. Written as DNA, the CDR3 is TGTGCCAGCAACCTTCCGGGACAGGCAACCTATGGCTACACCTTC. It yields the protein CASNLPGQATYGYTF.

The count of this clone is one. V usage is TRBV19 and J usage is TRBJ1-2, with D perhaps matching TRBD1 (5 bases). Germline V gene sequence: CDR1 LNHDA, CDR2 SQIVND (reference sequence). This CDR3 has 16 residues. V was clipped by 4 bases and J by 4 bases, with 19 bases between them. This CDR3 is CASSKGRHIIGYGYTF. The CDR3, as DNA: TGTGCCAGTAGTAAGGGGCGTCATATTATAGGCTATGGCTACACCTTC. Drawing the rest from reference TRBV19 and TRBJ1-2, the complete variable domain is DGGITQSPKYLFRKEGQNVTLSCEQNLNHDAMYWYRQDPGQGLRLIYYSQIVNDFQKGDIAEGYSVSREKKESFPLTVTSAQKNPTAFYLCASSKGRHIIGYGYTFGSGTRLTVV.

This clone was seen many times. The chain combines TRBV19 with TRBJ1-5; possibly TRBD1 for D (5 bases). Germline values: CDR1 LNHDA, CDR2 SQIVND (reference sequence). This CDR3 is 14 amino acids long. Trimming cost V 3 bases and J 3 bases, with 9 bases left between them. Here the CDR3 DNA reads TGTGCCAGTAGTATCCCAGGGTCCAATCAGCCCCAGCATTTT. This gives the protein CASSIPGSNQPQHF.

The rearrangement joins TRBV5-6 to TRBJ2-7; D possibly corresponds to TRBD1 (6 bases). CDR1 and CDR2 (germline): SGHDT, YYEEEE. The CDR3 has 14 amino acids. Deletions cut 7 bases from V and 5 bases from J, with 19 bases between. The CDR3, as DNA: TGTGCCAGCGTAACGATTGGGGGCAGCGACGAGCAGTACTTC. Translation: CASVTIGGSDEQYF.

This chain joins TRBV7-2 and TRBJ1-5; tentative D call: TRBD1 (5 bases). Germline lookup yields CDR1 SGHTA and CDR2 FQGNSA. V lost 1 base to trimming and J lost 6 bases, with 10 bases between them. This CDR3 is built from 14 residues. This chain's CDR3 is CASSLGRGIQPQHF. The CDR3 DNA follows: TGTGCCAGCAGCTTAGGAAGGGGAATTCAGCCCCAGCATTTT.

The V gene is TRBV5-1, the J gene TRBJ1-4, with 7 positions matching TRBD1. Per the germline V gene, CDR1 is SGHRS and CDR2 is YFSETQ. After removal of 4 bases from V and 8 bases from J, the junction contained 8 bases not matched to a gene. This CDR3 has 14 residues. Here the CDR3 reads CASSPQGLREKLFF. The CDR3 bases are TGCGCCAGCAGCCCACAGGGGTTGAGAGAAAAACTGTTTTTT.

J is TRBJ1-6 and V is TRBV3-1 (or the pseudogene TRBV3-2), with D possibly being TRBD1 (5 bases). There are 15 residues in the CDR3. Deletions cut 4 bases from V and 7 bases from J, with 14 bases between. Germline CDR1 and CDR2: LGHDT and YNNKEL (reference sequence). The CDR3 sequence: CASSPGGDLNSPLHF. The CDR3 nucleotides are TGTGCCAGCAGCCCCGGCGGGGACCTCAATTCACCCCTCCACTTT.